Listed here are 14 T cell receptor beta chains from one sample, sequenced in a study of tumor-infiltrating lymphocytes in oesophageal squamous cell carcinoma. TCRdb itself ran the PCR reads through MiXCR, one entry per CDR3 protein. The sample carries 16,000 or so distinct CDR3 sequences, roughly 49% recorded once. The specimen sequenced was esophageal tumor tissue. These receptors were obtained from a male donor with esophageal squamous cell carcinoma.

This clonotype was recorded a few times. The junction differs from germline at one of its ends, possibly a read error. The V call is TRBV7-6, the J call TRBJ2-7, with a possible D match to TRBD1 (5 bases). CDR1 is SGHVS and CDR2 is FNYEAQ in the germline V gene. The length of the CDR3 is 13 residues. The CDR3 is CASRRQIDSPLHF. For the CDR3, the DNA is TGTGCCAGCCGGCGACAGATCGATTCACCCCTCCACTTC. The full variable domain, completed using reference TRBV7-6 and TRBJ2-7, is GAGVSQSPRYKVTKRGQDVALRCDPISGHVSLYWYRQALGQGPEFLTYFNYEAQQDKSGLPNDRFSAERPEGSISTLTIQRTEQRDSAMYRCASRRQIDSPLHFGPGTRLTVT.

Many counts were recorded for this clonotype. The chain has TRBV18 and TRBJ1-1, with 8 bases fitting TRBD1. The CDR3 is 16 amino acids. CDR1 KGHSH and CDR2 LQKENI come from the germline V gene. Trimming at V came to 2 bases and at J to 1 base, leaving 6 bases not matched to a gene. CDR3 protein: CASSPMAGGSNTEAFF. The CDR3, as DNA: TGTGCCAGCTCACCAATGGCAGGGGGCTCGAACACTGAAGCTTTCTTT.

The chain employs TRBV27 and TRBJ2-1, with a weak D call TRBD2 (6 bases). V lost 8 bases, J lost 0 bases, and 8 bases lay in between. The CDR3 has 13 amino acids. The germline V gene has CDR1 MNHEY and CDR2 SMNVEV (reference sequence). The CDR3 reads CASGGSSYNEQFF. CDR3 DNA sequence: TGTGCCAGCGGAGGGAGCTCCTACAATGAGCAGTTCTTC.

The rearrangement uses TRBV6-8 and TRBJ1-6; 12 bases are a match to TRBD1. Germline V gene data show CDR1 as MNHGY and CDR2 as SAAAGT. CDR3 length: 17 amino acids. The V and J ends lost 7 bases and 9 bases, in that order; junction bases with no gene match: 13. CDR3 DNA: TGTGCCAGCAACCCCCCCCTGGGACAGGGGGCAGGTTCACCCCTCCACTTT. Amino acids: CASNPPLGQGAGSPLHF.

This clonotype has a single count. The junction departs from germline at one end; a sequencing error may be responsible. The V and J genes are TRBV7-1 and TRBJ1-1; 8 positions agree with TRBD1. TRBV7-1 is sorted into the ORF group, with uncertain function. The CDR3 is 15 residues long. This CDR3 reads CASSKTRTGSCEQYF. DNA for the CDR3: TGTGCCAGCAGCAAGACCAGGACAGGGTCCTGCGAGCAGTACTTT.

This chain joins TRBV20-1 and TRBJ2-7; TRBD1 matches at 8 bases. The J call is in doubt because the DNA end fits TRBJ2-1 better. Per germline, CDR1 DFQATT and CDR2 SNEGSKA (reference sequence). The CDR3 covers 13 residues. For the CDR3, the DNA is TGCAGTGCCAGGGGGCGCGGCTACAATGAGCAGTTCTTC. Its translation: CSARGRGYNEQFF.

In its sample, this clonotype was seen many times. The CDR3 spells CASSPPRSDLAKNIQYF. The CDR3 bases are TGTGCCAGCAGCCCCCCAAGGAGTGATCTAGCCAAAAACATTCAGTACTTC. The chain has TRBV7-9 and TRBJ2-4; D not resolved. Per the germline V gene, CDR1 is SEHNR and CDR2 is FQNEAQ (reference sequence). This CDR3 comprises 17 residues. The V end lost 5 bases, the J end lost 0 bases, and 17 bases lay between the germline ends.

This clonotype was detected ten times or more. The rearrangement links TRBV7-2 to TRBJ2-6, with D unclear. The germline V and J ends were trimmed by 5 bases and 18 bases, with 5 bases remaining between them. CDR1 and CDR2 from the germline V gene are SGHTA and FQGNSA. The CDR3 runs 8 residues. CDR3 DNA sequence: TGTGCCAGCAGCCTCCAGACTTTC. Encoded protein: CASSLQTF.

V gene TRBV12-3 or TRBV12-4 combines with J gene TRBJ2-4; possible D gene TRBD1, 6 bases. V was trimmed by 3 bases and J by 13 bases, leaving 25 bases between them. This CDR3 region has 16 residues. CDR3 nucleotide sequence: TGTGCCAGCAGTTTCCTCACAGGGAGCTCCTACAATGAGCAGTACTTC. Translating it yields CASSFLTGSSYNEQYF.

The rearrangement joins TRBV7-6 to TRBJ2-5; D not certain. The CDR3 extends over 13 amino acids. Germline V CDR1 and CDR2: SGHVS, FNYEAQ. V lost 1 base and J 5 bases, leaving 8 bases between the germline ends. CDR3 region: CASSLVSWETQYF. The CDR3 DNA is TGTGCCAGCAGCTTAGTAAGCTGGGAGACCCAGTACTTC.

The chain combines TRBV12-3 or TRBV12-4 with TRBJ2-1; perhaps D is TRBD1 or TRBD2 (6 bases each). This CDR3 region has 16 residues. V was pared by 6 bases and J by 9 bases, with 24 bases between. The CDR3 region has the DNA TGTGCCAGCAGCAAGCTACAGGGAGTCGGGAGTGGTGAGCAGTTCTTC. As protein: CASSKLQGVGSGEQFF.

This clonotype showed up just a few times. The chain recombines TRBV7-6 with TRBJ2-1; 10 bases line up with TRBD2. The CDR3 totals 18 residues. Trimming at V came to 1 base and at J to 3 bases, leaving 9 bases not matched to a gene. Germline CDR1 SGHVS, CDR2 FNYEAQ. This CDR3 reads CASSLGTSGRLFYNEQFF. CDR3 DNA: TGTGCCAGCAGCTTAGGGACTAGCGGAAGACTCTTCTACAATGAGCAGTTCTTC.

The chain carries TRBV6-8 and TRBJ2-2; 8 positions agree with TRBD2. V lost 5 bases and J lost 5; bases outside the gene matches: 7. CDR3 size: 15 residues. The V gene's germline CDR1 is MNHGY and CDR2 SAAAGT. The CDR3 here is CASSVLSGKTGELFF. CDR3 bases: TGTGCCAGCAGTGTCCTTAGCGGGAAGACCGGGGAGCTGTTTTTT.

Note on this clonotype: A read error may produce the germline difference seen at one junction end. The chain carries TRBV7-2 and TRBJ2-5; 8 bases map to TRBD2. The V gene's germline CDR1 is SGHTA and CDR2 FQGNSA. There are 12 residues in the CDR3. The CDR3 spells CASSKGLVSFFF. Here the CDR3 DNA reads TGTGCCAGCAGTAAGGGACTAGTAAGTTTCTTCTTC.